The 16 T cell receptor beta chains listed next were all sequenced from one sample in a study of early T cells in non-severe SARS-CoV-2 infection. MiXCR, run by TCRdb on the 5' RACE reads, gives a single entry per CDR3 protein. The sample has around 77,000 distinct CDR3 sequences; 10% are singletons. The sequenced sample was whole blood, obtained at baseline. The receptors here all came from an adult who was a healthcare worker with PCR-confirmed SARS-CoV-2 infection or an uninfected control (not recorded which).

This clonotype has ten or more counts. The rearrangement uses TRBV3-1 and TRBJ2-7; TRBD1 might be the D (5 bases). This CDR3 spans 12 amino acids. V lost 4 bases and J 5 bases, leaving 9 bases between the germline ends. CDR1 LGHDT and CDR2 YNNKEL come from the germline V gene (reference sequence). DNA of the CDR3: TGTGCCAGCAGCCTTAGACAGCACGAGCAGTACTTC. The encoded protein is CASSLRQHEQYF.

This clonotype has a handful of counts. The J gene is TRBJ2-2, the V gene TRBV6-5, with a tentative D call TRBD1 (5 bases). From germline, CDR1 is MNHEY and CDR2 SVGAGI. The CDR3 runs 12 residues. Trimming removed 8 bases from V and 5 bases from J, with 9 bases in between. In nucleotides, the CDR3 is TGTGCCAGCGGACATAGGACCGGGGAGCTGTTTTTT. Translated: CASGHRTGELFF.

This clonotype turned up a few times. The chain links TRBV10-3 to TRBJ1-4, with D perhaps matching TRBD1 (5 bases). This CDR3 spans 14 amino acids. V was trimmed by 6 bases and J by 8 bases, leaving 16 bases between them. Germline V gene sequence: CDR1 ENHRY, CDR2 SYGVKD. CDR3: CAISNRDPPEKLFF. Here the CDR3 DNA reads TGTGCCATCAGCAACCGGGACCCACCAGAAAAACTGTTTTTT.

There are a few counts of this clonotype. This chain connects TRBV20-1 to TRBJ2-7, with 11 bases that match TRBD2. Germline CDR1 DFQATT, CDR2 SNEGSKA (reference sequence). The CDR3 sequence is 13 residues long. V lost 8 bases and J lost 4; bases outside the gene matches: 7. CDR3 amino acids: CSIIAGGRYEQYF. The CDR3 bases are TGCAGTATTATAGCGGGGGGGCGGTACGAGCAGTACTTC.

J is TRBJ1-2 and V is TRBV20-1; D gene unclear. Trimming took off 0 bases at V and 2 bases at J, with 10 bases between the two ends. This CDR3 has 14 residues. Germline V gives CDR1 DFQATT, CDR2 SNEGSKA (reference sequence). The CDR3 here is CSARDPAENYGYTF. CDR3 coding DNA: TGCAGTGCTAGAGATCCCGCGGAGAACTATGGCTACACCTTC.

The chain couples TRBV4-3 to TRBJ2-3; tentatively, D is TRBD2 (5 bases). Germline V gene lookup returns CDR1 LGHNA and CDR2 YSLEER. With 5 bases removed from V and 1 base from J, the gap between germline ends came to 13 bases. This CDR3 region has 15 residues. The CDR3 bases are TGCGCCAGCAGCTTAAATGAGCGGCGCACAGATACGCAGTATTTT. This encodes CASSLNERRTDTQYF.

This clonotype was picked up many times. CDR3 region: CASRMGGDTQYF. The CDR3 coding sequence is TGTGCCAGCAGGATGGGGGGAGATACGCAGTATTTT. The rearrangement uses TRBV2 and TRBJ2-3, with D possibly being TRBD2 (6 bases). Trimming removed 6 bases at V and 5 bases at J, with 9 bases between. CDR1 SNHLY and CDR2 FYNNEI come from the germline V gene. The CDR3 has 12 amino acids.

There are a few counts of this clonotype. The chain recombines TRBV30 with TRBJ1-5, with D tentatively TRBD1 (5 bases). The ends were cut back, 7 bases at V and 1 base at J, with 17 bases in the middle. The CDR3 consists of 15 residues. Germline V lookup: CDR1 GTSNPN, CDR2 SVGIG (reference sequence). The CDR3 spells CALTQGPVSNQPQHF. Written as DNA, the CDR3 is TGTGCCTTAACCCAGGGTCCGGTGAGCAATCAGCCCCAGCATTTT.

The V call is TRBV7-9, the J call TRBJ2-3; D gene uncertain. Looked up from germline, CDR1 is SEHNR and CDR2 is FQNEAQ (reference sequence). This CDR3 spans 14 amino acids. The V end was cut by 5 bases, the J end by 0 bases, with 9 bases between. As DNA, the CDR3 is TGTGCCAGCAGCCTCACCTTGAGCACAGATACGCAGTATTTT. It translates to CASSLTLSTDTQYF.

In its sample, this clonotype was seen many times. The V gene is TRBV11-2, the J gene TRBJ2-7; TRBD1 matches at 7 bases. Germline V gene lookup returns CDR1 SGHAT and CDR2 FQNNGV. Losses at the gene ends were 7 bases for V and 1 base for J; bases not matched to a gene: 4. This CDR3 region has 13 residues. Here the CDR3 DNA reads TGTGCCAGCAATGACAGGGTATCCTACGAGCAGTACTTC. Translated, it gives CASNDRVSYEQYF.

The chain carries TRBV7-8 and TRBJ2-7; D remains ambiguous. Germline loops: CDR1 SGHVS, CDR2 FQNEAQ. Deletions cut 5 bases from V and 3 bases from J, with 8 bases between. The CDR3 runs to 12 residues. CDR3 DNA sequence: TGTGCCAGCAGCCCCTGGGGCTACGAGCAGTACTTC. Translated: CASSPWGYEQYF.

The J gene is TRBJ1-1, the V gene TRBV18; 7 bases are shared with TRBD1. Germline CDR1 and CDR2: KGHSH and LQKENI. J gave up 0 bases and V 3 bases, and 7 bases lay outside the gene matches. This CDR3 comprises 16 residues. CDR3 bases: TGTGCCAGCTCACCCGAACAGGGGAATCTGAACACTGAAGCTTTCTTT. This encodes CASSPEQGNLNTEAFF.

A few counts support this clonotype. The chain carries TRBV5-1 and TRBJ1-2; D ambiguous. V shed 1 base and J shed 7 bases, with 14 bases lying between them. This CDR3 has 14 amino acids. The germline CDR1 and CDR2 sequences are SGHRS and YFSETQ. The CDR3 nucleotides read TGCGCCAGCAGCTTGTCGAATGGCTCCCCTGGCTACACCTTC. It translates to CASSLSNGSPGYTF.

The gene calls are TRBV24-1 and TRBJ2-3, with 12 bases aligning to TRBD2. Looked up from germline, CDR1 is KGHDR and CDR2 is SFDVKD. The junction had 18 bases not matched to a gene; V was cut back by 9 bases and J by 3 bases. There are 19 residues in the CDR3. The CDR3 loop is CATGRQGASGGAGTDTQYF. For the CDR3, the DNA is TGTGCCACCGGCCGACAGGGGGCTAGCGGGGGGGCCGGAACAGATACGCAGTATTTT.

The genes are TRBV19 and TRBJ2-1, with D perhaps matching TRBD2 (6 bases). CDR1 LNHDA and CDR2 SQIVND come from the germline V gene (reference sequence). V was cut by 2 bases and J by 5 bases, with 13 bases left in between. The CDR3 has 15 amino acids. Here the CDR3 reads CASSINLATNNEQFF. Written as DNA, the CDR3 is TGTGCCAGTAGTATAAACCTAGCGACTAACAATGAGCAGTTCTTC.

This sequence joins TRBV3-1 and TRBJ2-5; no definite D call. CDR3 length: 14 residues. Trimming stripped 4 bases from V and 5 bases from J, with 14 bases between. CDR1 LGHDT and CDR2 YNNKEL come from the germline V gene (reference sequence). The CDR3 here is CASSRPRPAETQYF. CDR3 nucleotides: TGTGCCAGCAGCCGCCCCCGGCCGGCGGAGACCCAGTACTTC.